This TCR beta chain came from a study of CD8+ T cells in alopecia areata. Study results and limitations: Lesional tissue from the scalp (especially in alopecia totalis/universalis) showed higher clonality than normal scalp. Among patients, TCR sharing was less clear than in mice, a difference possibly due in part to HLA diversity in the patient population.

RNA extraction was followed by reverse transcription into cDNA, which acted as the sequencing template. Clones were read by immunoSEQ multiplex PCR, and TCRdb kept only the in-frame ones, dropping some. The sample consists of about 82,000 clones, roughly 51% of them appearing once. This clone has more than one count but fewer than ten. Its target is unknown. Collected material from alopecia areata patients comprised lesional scalp punch biopsies and peripheral blood. Sample: NKG2D-high CD8+ T cells sorted from blood. The clonotype comes from a human donor with alopecia areata.

The CDR3 loop is CASSPGGNEKLFF. The CDR3 DNA reads TGTGCCAGCAGCCCCGGGGGGAATGAAAAACTGTTTTTT. J is TRBJ1-4 and V is TRBV7-8; D is perhaps TRBD1 (5 bases). Trimming cost V 5 bases and J 5 bases, with 9 bases left between them. The CDR3 contains 13 residues. Germline assignment: CDR1 SGHVS and CDR2 FQNEAQ.